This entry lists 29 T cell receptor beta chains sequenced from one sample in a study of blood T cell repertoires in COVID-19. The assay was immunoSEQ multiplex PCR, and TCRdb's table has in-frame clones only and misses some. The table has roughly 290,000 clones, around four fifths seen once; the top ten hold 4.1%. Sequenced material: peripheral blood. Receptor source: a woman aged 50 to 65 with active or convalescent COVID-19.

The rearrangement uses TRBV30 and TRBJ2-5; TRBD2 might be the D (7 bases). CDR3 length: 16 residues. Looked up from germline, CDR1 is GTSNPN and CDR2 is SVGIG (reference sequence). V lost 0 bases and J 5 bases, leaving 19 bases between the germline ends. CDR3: CAWSVLLVGRGETQYF. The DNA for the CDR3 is TGTGCCTGGAGTGTACTGTTGGTGGGGAGGGGGGAGACCCAGTACTTC.

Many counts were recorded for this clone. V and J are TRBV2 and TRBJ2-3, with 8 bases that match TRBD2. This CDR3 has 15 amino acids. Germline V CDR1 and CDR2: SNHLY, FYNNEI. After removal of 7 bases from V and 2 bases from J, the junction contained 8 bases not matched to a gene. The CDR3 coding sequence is TGTGCCAGCACCCCAGCGGGAGTGGTCACAGATACGCAGTATTTT. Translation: CASTPAGVVTDTQYF.

This CDR3 reads CASSPGLAGSSYNEQFF. CDR3 bases: TGTGCCAGCAGTCCGGGACTAGCGGGAAGCTCCTACAATGAGCAGTTCTTC. The gene calls are TRBV27 and TRBJ2-1, with 13 bases fitting TRBD2. The length of the CDR3 is 17 residues. The V gene's germline CDR1 is MNHEY and CDR2 SMNVEV (reference sequence). Trimming took 5 bases from V and 0 from J; bases not matched to a gene: 4.

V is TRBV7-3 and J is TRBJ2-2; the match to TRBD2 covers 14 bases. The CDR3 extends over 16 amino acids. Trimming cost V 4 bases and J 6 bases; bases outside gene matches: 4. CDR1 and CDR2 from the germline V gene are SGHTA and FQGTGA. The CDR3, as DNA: TGTGCCAGCAGCTCCGGACTAGCGGGAGGCGCCGGGGAGCTGTTTTTT. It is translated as CASSSGLAGGAGELFF.

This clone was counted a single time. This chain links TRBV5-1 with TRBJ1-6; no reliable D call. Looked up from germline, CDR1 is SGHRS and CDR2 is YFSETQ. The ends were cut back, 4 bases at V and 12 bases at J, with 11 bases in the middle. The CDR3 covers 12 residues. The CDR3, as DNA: TGCGCCAGCAGCGCCTACTCTGAACCCCTCCACTTT. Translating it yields CASSAYSEPLHF.

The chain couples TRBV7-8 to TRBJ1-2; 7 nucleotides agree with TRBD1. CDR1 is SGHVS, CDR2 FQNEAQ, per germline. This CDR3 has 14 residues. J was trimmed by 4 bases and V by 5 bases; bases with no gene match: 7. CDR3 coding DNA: TGTGCCAGCAGCCCCCGGGACAGACCCTATGGCTACACCTTC. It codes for CASSPRDRPYGYTF.

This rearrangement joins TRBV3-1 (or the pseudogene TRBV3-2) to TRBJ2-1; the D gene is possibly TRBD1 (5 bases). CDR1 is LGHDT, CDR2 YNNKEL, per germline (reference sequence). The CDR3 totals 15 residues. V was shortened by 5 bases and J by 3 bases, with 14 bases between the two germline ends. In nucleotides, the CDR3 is TGTGCCAGCAGCGGCCAGGGTGTGAACTACAATGAGCAGTTCTTC. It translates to CASSGQGVNYNEQFF.

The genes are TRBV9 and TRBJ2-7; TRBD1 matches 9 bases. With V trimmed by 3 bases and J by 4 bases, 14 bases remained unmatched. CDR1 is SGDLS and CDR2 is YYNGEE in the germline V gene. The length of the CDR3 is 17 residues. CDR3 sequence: CASSARGGQGNTYEQYF. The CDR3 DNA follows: TGTGCCAGCAGCGCCCGTGGAGGACAGGGGAATACGTACGAGCAGTACTTC.

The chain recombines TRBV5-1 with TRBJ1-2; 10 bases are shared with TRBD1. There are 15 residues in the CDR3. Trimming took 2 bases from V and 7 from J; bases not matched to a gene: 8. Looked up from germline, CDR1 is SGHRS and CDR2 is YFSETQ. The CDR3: CASSFLGQGEGGYTF. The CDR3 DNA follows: TGCGCCAGCAGCTTTCTCGGACAGGGGGAAGGTGGCTACACCTTC.

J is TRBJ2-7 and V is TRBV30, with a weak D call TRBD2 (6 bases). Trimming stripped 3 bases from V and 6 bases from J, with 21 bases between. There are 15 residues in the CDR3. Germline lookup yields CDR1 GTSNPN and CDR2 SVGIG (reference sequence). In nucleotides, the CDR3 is TGTGCCTGGAGCGTACCGCCAGGAGGGTATCGCGAGCAGTACTTC. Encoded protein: CAWSVPPGGYREQYF.

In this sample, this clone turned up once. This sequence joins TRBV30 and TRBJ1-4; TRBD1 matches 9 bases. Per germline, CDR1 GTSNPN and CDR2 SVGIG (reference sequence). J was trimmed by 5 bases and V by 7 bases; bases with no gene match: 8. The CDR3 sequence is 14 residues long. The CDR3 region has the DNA TGTGCCTCTTTCTGGACAGGGGTAAATGAAAAACTGTTTTTT. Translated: CASFWTGVNEKLFF.

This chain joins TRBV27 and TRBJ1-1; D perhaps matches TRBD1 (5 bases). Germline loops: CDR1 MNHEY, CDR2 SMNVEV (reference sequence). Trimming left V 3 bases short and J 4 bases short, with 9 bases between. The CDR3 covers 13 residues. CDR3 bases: TGTGCCAGCAGTTTCGTGGGGGGCACTGAAGCTTTCTTT. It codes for CASSFVGGTEAFF.

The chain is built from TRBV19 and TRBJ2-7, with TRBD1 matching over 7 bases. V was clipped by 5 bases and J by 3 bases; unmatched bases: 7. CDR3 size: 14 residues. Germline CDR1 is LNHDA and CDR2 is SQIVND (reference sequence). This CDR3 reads CASSYATGNYEQYF. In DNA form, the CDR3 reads TGTGCCAGTAGTTATGCGACAGGGAACTACGAGCAGTACTTC.

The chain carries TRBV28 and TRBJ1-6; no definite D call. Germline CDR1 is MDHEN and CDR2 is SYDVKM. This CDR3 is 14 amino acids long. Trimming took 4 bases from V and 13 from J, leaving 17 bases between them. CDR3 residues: CASSSRGGLLPLHF. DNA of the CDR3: TGTGCCAGCAGTTCACGCGGCGGCCTACTCCCCCTCCACTTT. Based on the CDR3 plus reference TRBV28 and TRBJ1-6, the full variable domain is DVKVTQSSRYLVKRTGEKVFLECVQDMDHENMFWYRQDPGLGLRLIYFSYDVKMKEKGDIPEGYSVSREKKERFSLILESASTNQTSMYLCASSSRGGLLPLHFGNGTRLTVT.

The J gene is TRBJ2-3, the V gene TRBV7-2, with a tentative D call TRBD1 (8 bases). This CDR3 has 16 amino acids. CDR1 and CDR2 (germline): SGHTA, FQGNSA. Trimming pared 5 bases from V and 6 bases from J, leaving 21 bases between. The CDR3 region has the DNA TGTGCCAGCAGCCATGAGTGGACAGGGAGGGGGGATACGCAGTATTTT. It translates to CASSHEWTGRGDTQYF.

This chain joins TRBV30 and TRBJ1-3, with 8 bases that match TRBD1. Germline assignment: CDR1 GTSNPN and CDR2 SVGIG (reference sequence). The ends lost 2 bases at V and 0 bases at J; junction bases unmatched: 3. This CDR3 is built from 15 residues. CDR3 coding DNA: TGTGCCTGGAGTCGGGACAGGACCTCTGGAAACACCATATATTTT. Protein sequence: CAWSRDRTSGNTIYF.

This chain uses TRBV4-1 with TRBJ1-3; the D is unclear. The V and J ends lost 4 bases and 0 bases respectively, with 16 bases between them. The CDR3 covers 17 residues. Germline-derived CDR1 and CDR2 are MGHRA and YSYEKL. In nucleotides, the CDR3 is TGCGCCAGCAGCCGATCCACGGCCGGGTTCTCTGGAAACACCATATATTTT. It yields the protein CASSRSTAGFSGNTIYF.

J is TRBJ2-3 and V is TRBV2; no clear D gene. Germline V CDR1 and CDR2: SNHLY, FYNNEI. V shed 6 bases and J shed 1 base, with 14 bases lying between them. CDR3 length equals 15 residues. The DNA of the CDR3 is TGTGCCAGCAGCGACGGTTTAGGAGGCACAGATACGCAGTATTTT. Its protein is CASSDGLGGTDTQYF.

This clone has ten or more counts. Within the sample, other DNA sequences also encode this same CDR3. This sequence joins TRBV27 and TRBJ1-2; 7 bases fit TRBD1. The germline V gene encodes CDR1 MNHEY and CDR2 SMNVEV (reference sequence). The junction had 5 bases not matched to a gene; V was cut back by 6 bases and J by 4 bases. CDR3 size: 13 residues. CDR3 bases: TGTGCCAGCAGCTTGACAGGGTTCTATGGCTACACCTTC. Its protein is CASSLTGFYGYTF.

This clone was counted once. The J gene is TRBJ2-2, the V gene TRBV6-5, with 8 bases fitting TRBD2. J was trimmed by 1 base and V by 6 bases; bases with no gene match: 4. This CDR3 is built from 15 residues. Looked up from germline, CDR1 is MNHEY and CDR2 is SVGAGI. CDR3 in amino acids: CASSVSGRNTGELFF. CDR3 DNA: TGTGCCAGCAGCGTAAGCGGGAGGAACACCGGGGAGCTGTTTTTT.

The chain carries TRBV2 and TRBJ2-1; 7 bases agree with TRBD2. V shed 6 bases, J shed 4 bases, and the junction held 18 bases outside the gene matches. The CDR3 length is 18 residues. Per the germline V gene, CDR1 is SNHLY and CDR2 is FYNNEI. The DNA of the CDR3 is TGTGCCAGCAGGGACTCGATGACTAGCTACGCCGAGTACAATGAGCAGTTCTTC. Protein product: CASRDSMTSYAEYNEQFF.

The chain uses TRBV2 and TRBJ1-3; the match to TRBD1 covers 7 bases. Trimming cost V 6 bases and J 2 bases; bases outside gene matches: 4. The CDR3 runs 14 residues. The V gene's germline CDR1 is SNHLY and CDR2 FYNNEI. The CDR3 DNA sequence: TGTGCCAGCAGGGCCACAGGGGCTGGAAACACCATATATTTT. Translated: CASRATGAGNTIYF.

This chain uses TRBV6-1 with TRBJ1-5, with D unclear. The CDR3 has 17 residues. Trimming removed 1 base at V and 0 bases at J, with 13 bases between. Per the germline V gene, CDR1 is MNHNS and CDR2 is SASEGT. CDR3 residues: CASSEGATADSNQPQHF. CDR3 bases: TGTGCCAGCAGTGAAGGGGCAACAGCGGATAGCAATCAGCCCCAGCATTTT.

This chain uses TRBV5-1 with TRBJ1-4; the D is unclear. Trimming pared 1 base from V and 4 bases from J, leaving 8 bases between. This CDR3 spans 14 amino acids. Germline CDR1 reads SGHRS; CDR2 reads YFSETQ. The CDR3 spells CASSLRRYNEKLFF. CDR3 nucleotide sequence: TGCGCCAGCAGCTTGCGCCGGTATAATGAAAAACTGTTTTTT.

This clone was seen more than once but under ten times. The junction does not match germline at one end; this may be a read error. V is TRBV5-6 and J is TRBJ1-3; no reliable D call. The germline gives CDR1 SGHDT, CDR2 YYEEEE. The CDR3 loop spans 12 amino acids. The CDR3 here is CASSLSGDTIYF. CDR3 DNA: TGTGCCAGCAGCTTGTCTGGAGACACCATATATTTT.

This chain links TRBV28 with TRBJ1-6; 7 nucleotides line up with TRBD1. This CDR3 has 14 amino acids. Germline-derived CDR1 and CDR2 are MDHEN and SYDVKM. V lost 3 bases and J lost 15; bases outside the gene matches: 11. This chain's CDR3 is CASSFGQARFLLHF. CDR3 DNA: TGTGCCAGCAGTTTCGGACAGGCACGGTTCCTCCTCCACTTT.

CDR3 amino acids: CASSDINYGYTF. As DNA, the CDR3 is TGTGCCAGCAGTGACATTAACTATGGCTACACCTTC. V usage is TRBV25-1 and J usage is TRBJ1-2; D uncertain. CDR1 and CDR2 from the germline V gene are MGHDK and SYGVNS. The length of the CDR3 is 12 residues. V was trimmed by 3 bases and J by 1 base, leaving 3 bases between them.

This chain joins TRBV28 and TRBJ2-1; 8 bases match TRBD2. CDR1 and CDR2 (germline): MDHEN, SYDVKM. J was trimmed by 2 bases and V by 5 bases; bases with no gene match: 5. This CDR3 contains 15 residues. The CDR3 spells CASSQPGLAYNEQFF. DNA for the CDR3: TGTGCCAGCAGTCAGCCGGGACTAGCCTACAATGAGCAGTTCTTC.

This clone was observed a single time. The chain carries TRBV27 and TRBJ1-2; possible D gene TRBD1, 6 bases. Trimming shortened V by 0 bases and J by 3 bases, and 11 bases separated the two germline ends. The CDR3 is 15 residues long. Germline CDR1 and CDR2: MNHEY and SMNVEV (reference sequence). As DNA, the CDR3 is TGTGCCAGCAGTTTATCGGTGGGGGCCGACTATGGCTACACCTTC. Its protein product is CASSLSVGADYGYTF.